Described below is a single T cell receptor (beta chain) sequence and its context. Naive CD8 isolation took CD45RO-negative cells positively selected for CCR7 and excluded terminally differentiated effector memory CD45RA+ cells. The data were taken from a study of shared clonotypes between healthy human individuals. Sequencing was performed with immunoSEQ multiplex PCR; in TCRdb, only in-frame clones are kept and a portion is missing. Among about 2,100,000 clones listed, 90% to 95% were seen once. The sequencing sample was made of naive CD8+ T cells from PBMCs. The receptor was isolated from a young man in good health. Some clones in this sample may be carry-over from other donors' samples.

CDR3 in amino acids: CASSVTGTGLYQPQHF. CDR3 nucleotides: TGTGCCAGCAGTGTAACCGGGACAGGGCTATATCAGCCCCAGCATTTT. This rearrangement joins TRBV6-1 to TRBJ1-5; 9 nucleotides align to TRBD1. The V gene's germline CDR1 is MNHNS and CDR2 SASEGT. With 4 bases clipped from V and 5 bases from J, the junction kept 9 bases outside the gene matches. The CDR3 runs 16 residues.